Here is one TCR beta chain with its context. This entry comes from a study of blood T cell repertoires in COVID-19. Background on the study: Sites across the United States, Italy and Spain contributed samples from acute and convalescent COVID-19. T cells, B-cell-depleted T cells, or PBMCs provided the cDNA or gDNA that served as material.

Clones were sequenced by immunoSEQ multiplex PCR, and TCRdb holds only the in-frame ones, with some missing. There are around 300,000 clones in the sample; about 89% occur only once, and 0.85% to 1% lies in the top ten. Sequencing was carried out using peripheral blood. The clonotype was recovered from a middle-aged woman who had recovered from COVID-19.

CDR3 in DNA: TGTGCCAGCAGTCCGGACAGGGCAGAGACCCAGTACTTC. Protein: CASSPDRAETQYF. The chain has TRBV2 and TRBJ2-5, with 8 bases fitting TRBD1. CDR3 size: 13 residues. Germline V gene data show CDR1 as SNHLY and CDR2 as FYNNEI. V was pared by 5 bases and J by 4 bases, with 3 bases of the junction left unmatched.